A single sample gave rise to the 11 T cell receptor beta chains below, sequenced in a study of cytomegalovirus exposure and HLA in healthy donors. The PCR employed 60 Vbeta primers together with 13 Jbeta primers. The protocol was immunoSEQ multiplex PCR, while the TCRdb copy is restricted to in-frame clones and leaves out a portion. The sample carries 100,000 to 150,000 clones, approximately 85% recorded once. The sample comprised PBMCs. Every receptor here comes from a boy aged 5-17 years in good health and CMV-seronegative.

This sequence joins TRBV11-2 and TRBJ2-1, with 11 bases fitting TRBD2. The germline V gene encodes CDR1 SGHAT and CDR2 FQNNGV. This CDR3 is 16 amino acids long. V was clipped by 5 bases and J by 9 bases; unmatched bases: 12. The DNA for the CDR3 is TGTGCCAGCAGCACGGTTAGCGGGGGGGCCGCGGGTGAGCAGTTCTTC. This codes for CASSTVSGGAAGEQFF. Based on the CDR3 plus reference TRBV11-2 and TRBJ2-1, the full variable domain is EAGVAQSPRYKIIEKRQSVAFWCNPISGHATLYWYQQILGQGPKLLIQFQNNGVVDDSQLPKDRFSAERLKGVDSTLKIQPAKLEDSAVYLCASSTVSGGAAGEQFFGPGTRLTVL.

The chain couples TRBV5-4 to TRBJ2-1; TRBD1 matches 7 bases. V gave up 0 bases and J gave up 4 bases; unmatched junction bases: 7. The CDR3 runs to 16 residues. In germline, CDR1 is SGHNT, CDR2 YYREEE (reference sequence). The CDR3 coding sequence is TGTGCCAGCAGCTTGGCCTCGGGACAGCGGTACAATGAGCAGTTCTTC. Encoded protein: CASSLASGQRYNEQFF. Full variable domain (missing parts from reference TRBV5-4 and TRBJ2-1): ETGVTQSPTHLIKTRGQQVTLRCSSQSGHNTVSWYQQALGQGPQFIFQYYREEENGRGNFPPRFSGLQFPNYSSELNVNALELDDSALYLCASSLASGQRYNEQFFGPGTRLTVL.

The chain uses TRBV19 and TRBJ2-1, with TRBD2 matching over 9 bases. Looked up from germline, CDR1 is LNHDA and CDR2 is SQIVND (reference sequence). Losses at the gene ends were 4 bases for V and 4 bases for J; bases not matched to a gene: 11. This CDR3 is 17 amino acids long. The CDR3 protein is CASSTGTSPQMYNEQFF. The CDR3 DNA sequence: TGTGCCAGTAGTACCGGGACTAGCCCGCAGATGTACAATGAGCAGTTCTTC. The full variable domain, its missing parts supplied by reference TRBV19 and TRBJ2-1, is DGGITQSPKYLFRKEGQNVTLSCEQNLNHDAMYWYRQDPGQGLRLIYYSQIVNDFQKGDIAEGYSVSREKKESFPLTVTSAQKNPTAFYLCASSTGTSPQMYNEQFFGPGTRLTVL.

The chain recombines TRBV6-5 with TRBJ1-5; TRBD1 might be the D (5 bases). The CDR3 consists of 13 residues. The germline gives CDR1 MNHEY, CDR2 SVGAGI. V lost 5 bases and J 4 bases, leaving 9 bases between the germline ends. For the CDR3, the DNA is TGTGCCAGCAGTGAATCAGGGAATCAGCCCCAGCATTTT. This sequence encodes CASSESGNQPQHF.

The sample holds a few counts of this clone. This sequence joins TRBV6-5 and TRBJ2-7; TRBD2 is a possible D gene (6 bases). V lost 6 bases, J lost 2 bases, and 17 bases lay in between. This CDR3 has 15 amino acids. The V gene's germline CDR1 is MNHEY and CDR2 SVGAGI. The CDR3 DNA follows: TGTGCCAGCAGCCGCCGGAGGGAGATAGCCTACGAGCAGTACTTC. It is translated as CASSRRREIAYEQYF.

V is TRBV30 and J is TRBJ2-1; 15 nucleotides agree with TRBD2. The ends lost 0 bases at V and 1 base at J; junction bases unmatched: 13. This CDR3 has 21 residues. Germline CDR1 and CDR2: GTSNPN and SVGIG (reference sequence). CDR3 residues: CAWSVPFTGTSGRKSYNEQFF. For the CDR3, the DNA is TGTGCCTGGAGTGTTCCCTTTACCGGGACTAGCGGGAGGAAGTCCTACAATGAGCAGTTCTTC.

There are a few counts of this clone. The chain carries TRBV6-5 and TRBJ2-7; unclear D gene. V was cut by 7 bases and J by 4 bases, with 8 bases left in between. The CDR3 is 11 residues long. Germline loops: CDR1 MNHEY, CDR2 SVGAGI. The CDR3 loop is CASKGVYEQYF. The CDR3 DNA is TGTGCCAGCAAAGGAGTTTACGAGCAGTACTTC.

As DNA, the CDR3 is TGTGCCAGCAGTTACCACCCGGACGGGGAGTTCACTGAAGCTTTCTTT. Its protein is CASSYHPDGEFTEAFF. The genes are TRBV6-5 and TRBJ1-1; D gene uncertain. This CDR3 spans 16 amino acids. The V and J ends lost 2 bases and 4 bases respectively, with 17 bases between them. The germline gives CDR1 MNHEY, CDR2 SVGAGI.

The gene calls are TRBV25-1 and TRBJ2-7, with D possibly being TRBD2 (5 bases). Germline assignment: CDR1 MGHDK and CDR2 SYGVNS. The V end lost 1 base, the J end lost 6 bases, and 7 bases lay between the germline ends. The CDR3 totals 12 residues. CDR3 loop: CASSESGFEQYF. In DNA form, the CDR3 reads TGTGCCAGCAGTGAATCGGGGTTCGAGCAGTACTTC.

This clone was picked up one time. The rearrangement uses TRBV4-3 and TRBJ1-1; 12 bases are a match to TRBD1. The CDR3 has 19 residues. Trimming at V came to 4 bases and at J to 1 base, leaving 13 bases not matched to a gene. Germline CDR1 and CDR2: LGHNA and YSLEER. The DNA for the CDR3 is TGCGCCAGCAGCCCCTGGGGGACAGGGGGCGAGGGTAAGAACACTGAAGCTTTCTTT. As protein: CASSPWGTGGEGKNTEAFF.

The chain carries TRBV5-4 and TRBJ2-1; the match to TRBD1 covers 11 bases. CDR1 and CDR2 (germline): SGHNT, YYREEE (reference sequence). This CDR3 is 18 amino acids long. V trimming: 4 bases; J trimming: 0 bases; junction bases outside the gene matches: 9. The CDR3 loop reads CASSGGQGANGSYNEQFF. The CDR3, as DNA: TGTGCCAGCAGCGGAGGACAGGGGGCAAACGGCTCCTACAATGAGCAGTTCTTC.